Below are 27 T cell receptor beta chains sequenced from a single sample in a study of PD-1 blockade in classical Hodgkin lymphoma. TCRdb keeps only in-frame clones here, not all; method: immunoSEQ multiplex PCR. The data show nearly 60,000 clones, 91% seen once. All patients experienced relapse after autologous stem cell transplantation, and brentuximab vedotin exposure was variable. The sample in question was peripheral blood mononuclear cells (PBMCs), obtained before the second cycle of nivolumab. The source of these receptors is a human donor with classical Hodgkin lymphoma.

This clone appeared once. The chain employs TRBV19 and TRBJ2-3; 8 bases line up with TRBD2. Unmatched junction bases numbered 6, after V lost 5 bases and J lost 2 bases. The CDR3 sequence is 15 residues long. Germline-derived CDR1 and CDR2 are LNHDA and SQIVND (reference sequence). The CDR3 region has the DNA TGTGCCAGTAGTGGCGTAGCGGGGCCCACAGATACGCAGTATTTT. This sequence encodes CASSGVAGPTDTQYF.

This chain links TRBV6-5 with TRBJ1-4, with TRBD1 matching 9 bases. Losses at the gene ends were 2 bases for V and 8 bases for J; bases not matched to a gene: 6. Germline V CDR1 and CDR2: MNHEY, SVGAGI. CDR3 length: 15 amino acids. In nucleotides, the CDR3 is TGTGCCAGCAGTTACGGGACAGGGCGGGGGGAAAAACTGTTTTTT. It translates to CASSYGTGRGEKLFF.

V is TRBV6-1 and J is TRBJ1-1, with D possibly being TRBD1 (6 bases). V was trimmed by 9 bases and J by 1 base, leaving 15 bases between them. The CDR3 loop spans 14 amino acids. Germline-derived CDR1 and CDR2 are MNHNS and SASEGT. The CDR3 DNA reads TGTGCCAGTCTCCTTGGGGGGGCGAACACTGAAGCTTTCTTT. Amino acid sequence: CASLLGGANTEAFF.

The rearrangement uses TRBV5-1 and TRBJ2-3; D unresolved. CDR1 and CDR2 from the germline V gene are SGHRS and YFSETQ. There are 15 residues in the CDR3. Trimming removed 2 bases from V and 2 bases from J, with 12 bases in between. The CDR3 nucleotides read TGCGCCAGCAGCTTCTGGGCAGATAACACAGATACGCAGTATTTT. This codes for CASSFWADNTDTQYF.

The table lists this clone with a few counts. The rearrangement links TRBV11-3 to TRBJ2-1; D is unresolved. The CDR3 contains 14 residues. Germline V lookup: CDR1 SGHNT, CDR2 YENEEA. V was cut by 0 bases and J by 5 bases, with 8 bases left in between. CDR3 amino acids: CASSLEPLDNEQFF. DNA of the CDR3: TGTGCCAGCAGCTTAGAACCCCTAGACAATGAGCAGTTCTTC.

CDR3 sequence reads: CASSIPGQSSYEQYF. The CDR3 coding sequence is TGTGCCAGCAGCATCCCGGGACAGAGCTCCTACGAGCAGTACTTC. The rearrangement uses TRBV9 and TRBJ2-7, with 7 positions matching TRBD1. The CDR3 is 15 amino acids. The ends lost 4 bases at V and 0 bases at J; junction bases unmatched: 7. Germline CDR1 is SGDLS and CDR2 is YYNGEE.

This chain uses TRBV30 with TRBJ1-1; possible D gene TRBD1, 5 bases. The V end was cut by 7 bases, the J end by 3 bases, with 21 bases between. The germline V gene has CDR1 GTSNPN and CDR2 SVGIG (reference sequence). The CDR3 loop spans 15 amino acids. The CDR3 protein is CALRGGQRGYTEAFF. The CDR3 nucleotides are TGTGCCTTACGCGGCGGACAACGGGGATACACTGAAGCTTTCTTT.

In nucleotides, the CDR3 is TGCGCCAGCAGCGCCCTAACAGGGACCACTAGCACAGATACGCAGTATTTT. Its translation is CASSALTGTTSTDTQYF. V and J are TRBV5-1 and TRBJ2-3, with D possibly TRBD1 on 6 matching bases. Trimming pared 4 bases from V and 0 bases from J, leaving 18 bases between. Germline V CDR1 and CDR2: SGHRS, YFSETQ. The CDR3 totals 17 residues.

The genes are TRBV29-1 and TRBJ2-7, with a possible D match to TRBD1 (7 bases). The V gene lost 0 bases and the J gene lost 3 bases, with 15 bases spanning the gap. The CDR3 has 15 amino acids. Germline CDR1 is SQVTM and CDR2 is ANQGSEA. CDR3 in DNA: TGCAGCGTTGAAGATTCAGGGGGGTCTTTCTACGAGCAGTACTTC. Protein sequence: CSVEDSGGSFYEQYF.

The chain joins TRBV5-1 to TRBJ1-1; TRBD1 matches 7 bases. Trimming took 1 base from V and 3 from J; bases not matched to a gene: 3. The CDR3 sequence is 14 residues long. Germline assignment: CDR1 SGHRS and CDR2 YFSETQ. The CDR3, as DNA: TGCGCCAGCAGCTTGCAGGGGGGGTACACTGAAGCTTTCTTT. Translating it yields CASSLQGGYTEAFF.

The CDR3 loop is CASTTVTGGKVQPQHF. The DNA of the CDR3 is TGTGCCAGTACCACCGTGACAGGGGGCAAAGTCCAGCCCCAGCATTTT. The gene calls are TRBV19 and TRBJ1-5, with 10 bases fitting TRBD1. This CDR3 contains 16 residues. V trimming: 7 bases; J trimming: 7 bases; junction bases outside the gene matches: 13. Germline CDR1 is LNHDA and CDR2 is SQIVND (reference sequence).

The chain uses TRBV11-2 and TRBJ2-3, with TRBD2 matching 10 bases. There are 17 residues in the CDR3. V shed 1 base, J shed 4 bases, and the junction held 8 bases outside the gene matches. Germline V gene lookup returns CDR1 SGHAT and CDR2 FQNNGV. CDR3 sequence (DNA): TGTGCCAGCAGCTTAGTTCCAGCGGGAGGGCCGGCAGATACGCAGTATTTT. Protein: CASSLVPAGGPADTQYF.

V gene TRBV5-1 combines with J gene TRBJ2-3; 13 bases are shared with TRBD2. CDR3 size: 18 residues. The germline V gene encodes CDR1 SGHRS and CDR2 YFSETQ. The V gene end was trimmed by 0 bases and the J gene end by 2 bases; junction bases not matched to a gene: 6. The CDR3: CASSLARTSGGDTDTQYF. CDR3 DNA sequence: TGCGCCAGCAGCTTGGCCCGAACTAGCGGGGGGGACACAGATACGCAGTATTTT.

The rearrangement uses TRBV19 and TRBJ2-7, with D perhaps TRBD2 (6 bases). V was cut by 7 bases and J by 2 bases, with 21 bases left in between. The length of the CDR3 is 16 residues. CDR1 LNHDA and CDR2 SQIVND come from the germline V gene (reference sequence). The CDR3 region has the DNA TGTGCCAGTACCGTTGGGGGTAGCGGACACACCTACGAGCAGTACTTC. The encoded protein is CASTVGGSGHTYEQYF.

V gene TRBV7-8 combines with J gene TRBJ1-1; 8 positions match TRBD1. This CDR3 region has 16 residues. Looked up from germline, CDR1 is SGHVS and CDR2 is FQNEAQ. The J segment lost 4 bases and the V segment lost 3 bases, leaving 10 bases of the junction unmatched. The CDR3: CASSFVPGQGSTEAFF. DNA for the CDR3: TGTGCCAGCAGCTTTGTACCTGGACAGGGCTCCACTGAAGCTTTCTTT.

The chain joins TRBV9 to TRBJ2-3, with TRBD2 matching 11 bases. The CDR3 totals 17 residues. CDR1 SGDLS and CDR2 YYNGEE come from the germline V gene. With V trimmed by 1 base and J by 0 bases, 4 bases remained unmatched. CDR3 region: CASSVWGTSGSTDTQYF. CDR3 coding DNA: TGTGCCAGCAGCGTATGGGGGACTAGCGGTAGCACAGATACGCAGTATTTT.

This rearrangement joins TRBV27 to TRBJ2-7; 9 nucleotides match TRBD1. Germline V gene sequence: CDR1 MNHEY, CDR2 SMNVEV (reference sequence). J gave up 2 bases and V 4 bases, and 6 bases lay outside the gene matches. There are 15 residues in the CDR3. The CDR3 DNA is TGTGCCAGCAGTTCCCCGGGACAGGGAGCCTACGAGCAGTACTTC. It yields the protein CASSSPGQGAYEQYF.

V is TRBV5-1 and J is TRBJ2-7, with D perhaps TRBD1 (6 bases). Germline V gene data show CDR1 as SGHRS and CDR2 as YFSETQ. The ends were cut back, 3 bases at V and 2 bases at J, with 36 bases in the middle. This CDR3 is built from 22 residues. The CDR3: CASSSEPFVQGLFQSVPYEQYF. CDR3 sequence (DNA): TGCGCCAGCAGCTCGGAACCCTTCGTACAGGGCCTATTCCAATCCGTGCCCTACGAGCAGTACTTC.

The chain uses TRBV27 and TRBJ2-5, with D maybe TRBD2 (6 bases). V was trimmed by 4 bases and J by 4 bases, leaving 22 bases between them. Germline CDR1 reads MNHEY; CDR2 reads SMNVEV (reference sequence). The CDR3 loop spans 17 amino acids. The CDR3 region has the DNA TGTGCCAGCAGTTCCCAACAAAGGAGTTCTAGCGCAGAGACCCAGTACTTC. It encodes CASSSQQRSSSAETQYF.

J is TRBJ1-3 and V is TRBV18; the D gene is possibly TRBD1 (5 bases). The CDR3 extends over 16 amino acids. In germline, CDR1 is KGHSH, CDR2 LQKENI. V was cut by 3 bases and J by 3 bases, with 15 bases left in between. Written as DNA, the CDR3 is TGTGCCAGCTCACCGTTAGGGGTGGCTTATGGAAACACCATATATTTT. It codes for CASSPLGVAYGNTIYF.

V usage is TRBV5-6 and J usage is TRBJ2-5; 9 nucleotides match TRBD1. Germline trimming cut 2 bases from V and 4 bases from J; bases unmatched to any gene: 6. The CDR3 has 15 amino acids. The germline V gene encodes CDR1 SGHDT and CDR2 YYEEEE. The CDR3 loop is CASSFSGQGGETQYF. The CDR3 DNA sequence: TGTGCCAGCAGCTTCTCGGGACAGGGAGGAGAGACCCAGTACTTC.

This clone was seen only once. The rearrangement uses TRBV5-1 and TRBJ1-1; no clear D. V lost 0 bases and J 0 bases, leaving 9 bases between the germline ends. Germline V CDR1 and CDR2: SGHRS, YFSETQ. CDR3 length: 15 residues. The CDR3 loop reads CASSLVPDLNTEAFF. CDR3 sequence (DNA): TGCGCCAGCAGCTTGGTCCCGGACCTGAACACTGAAGCTTTCTTT.

V and J are TRBV29-1 and TRBJ1-2; 8 bases align to TRBD1. The CDR3 sequence is 13 residues long. Germline CDR1 reads SQVTM; CDR2 reads ANQGSEA. With 1 base clipped from V and 7 bases from J, the junction kept 5 bases outside the gene matches. CDR3 sequence reads: CSVEARDRFGYTF. The DNA of the CDR3 is TGCAGCGTTGAAGCCAGGGACAGGTTTGGCTACACCTTC.

This clone occurred once. This sequence joins TRBV9 and TRBJ2-3; 8 bases map to TRBD2. The V and J ends lost 0 bases and 5 bases, in that order; junction bases with no gene match: 5. CDR3 length: 15 residues. Germline V gene data show CDR1 as SGDLS and CDR2 as YYNGEE. The CDR3 loop reads CASSVEAGVVDTQYF. The DNA for the CDR3 is TGTGCCAGCAGCGTAGAAGCGGGAGTGGTAGATACGCAGTATTTT. Complete variable domain (other parts from reference TRBV9 and TRBJ2-3): DSGVTQTPKHLITATGQRVTLRCSPRSGDLSVYWYQQSLDQGLQFLIQYYNGEERAKGNILERFSAQQFPDLHSELNLSSLELGDSALYFCASSVEAGVVDTQYFGPGTRLTVL.

The rearrangement joins TRBV27 to TRBJ2-7; the D call may be TRBD1 or TRBD2 (5 bases each). This CDR3 is built from 15 residues. Looked up from germline, CDR1 is MNHEY and CDR2 is SMNVEV (reference sequence). Trimming removed 6 bases at V and 3 bases at J, with 18 bases between. The CDR3 is CASRKGLPGNYEQYF. The CDR3 nucleotides read TGTGCCAGCAGGAAGGGGCTCCCGGGAAACTACGAGCAGTACTTC.

With respect to this clone: Other DNA sequences in this specimen translate into the identical CDR3. DNA of the CDR3: TGTGCCAGCAGCACTAGAGGGGGGCAGGCCTACAATGAGCAGTTCTTC. It specifies CASSTRGGQAYNEQFF. This chain uses TRBV7-2 with TRBJ2-1; D is perhaps TRBD1 or TRBD2 (6 bases each). V lost 5 bases and J 2 bases, leaving 16 bases between the germline ends. The CDR3 covers 16 residues. The germline V gene encodes CDR1 SGHTA and CDR2 FQGNSA.

The gene calls are TRBV10-3 and TRBJ1-5; D unresolved. The CDR3 has 12 residues. Germline V CDR1 and CDR2: ENHRY, SYGVKD. Trimming left V 0 bases short and J 5 bases short, with 2 bases between. The CDR3 is CAISESDQPQHF. In DNA, the CDR3 is TGTGCCATCAGTGAGTCCGATCAGCCCCAGCATTTT.